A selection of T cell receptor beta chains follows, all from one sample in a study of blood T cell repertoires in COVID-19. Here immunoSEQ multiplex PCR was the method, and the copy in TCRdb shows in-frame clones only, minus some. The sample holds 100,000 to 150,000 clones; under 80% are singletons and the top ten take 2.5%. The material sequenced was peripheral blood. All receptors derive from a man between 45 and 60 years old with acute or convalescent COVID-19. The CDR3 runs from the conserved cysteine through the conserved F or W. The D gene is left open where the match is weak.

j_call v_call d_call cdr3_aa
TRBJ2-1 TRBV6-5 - CASSYGAEQFF
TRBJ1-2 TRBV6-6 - CASTFHPSFGGYTF
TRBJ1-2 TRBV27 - CASGAVTDGYTF
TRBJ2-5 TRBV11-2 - CASSLDRETQYF
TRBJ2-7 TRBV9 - CASSGQDKPYEQYF
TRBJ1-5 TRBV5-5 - CASSLGTIQPQHF
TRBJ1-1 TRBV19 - CASSIGGSEAFF
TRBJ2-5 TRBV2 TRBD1 CASERDRGHETQYF
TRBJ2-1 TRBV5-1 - CASSAGAYEQFF
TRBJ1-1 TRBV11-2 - CASSSKRQASNTEAFF
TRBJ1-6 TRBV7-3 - CASSFAGANSPLHF
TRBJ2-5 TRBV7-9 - CASSLAPSQETQYF
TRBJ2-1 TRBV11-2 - CASSPPRDNEQFF
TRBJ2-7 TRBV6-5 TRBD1 CASSSTGGEQYF
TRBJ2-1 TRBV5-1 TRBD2 CASRRGASGAYNEQFF
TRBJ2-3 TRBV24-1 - CATSDLLLTDTQYF
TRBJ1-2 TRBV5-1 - CASSLGGPYSGANYGYTF